This is a list of T cell receptor beta chains from one sample in a study of somatic mutations in cytotoxic T cells in rheumatoid arthritis. Sequenced by immunoSEQ multiplex PCR; TCRdb stores in-frame clones only, minus some. The data contain tens of thousands of clones, about 82% of them singletons. The source material was CD8+ T cells sorted from blood. These receptors were collected from a woman aged 45 to 65 in good health. The CDR3 runs from the conserved cysteine through the conserved F or W.

CDR3aa: CATLGTGGILGYGYTF; j_gene: TRBJ1-2; v_gene: TRBV7-2
CDR3aa: CASSRTEINTGELFF; j_gene: TRBJ2-2; v_gene: TRBV7-2
CDR3aa: CASSLRWGDGEQYF; j_gene: TRBJ2-7; v_gene: TRBV11-2
CDR3aa: CSGVRMNTEAFF; j_gene: TRBJ1-1; v_gene: TRBV29-1
CDR3aa: CASSLGHSSYEQYF; j_gene: TRBJ2-7; v_gene: TRBV5-4
CDR3aa: CASGVIQGYEQYF; j_gene: TRBJ2-7; v_gene: TRBV6-5
CDR3aa: CASSRGVGAGEHTDTQYF; j_gene: TRBJ2-3; v_gene: TRBV19
CDR3aa: CASSQGLGNEQFF; j_gene: TRBJ2-1; v_gene: TRBV4-3
CDR3aa: CASRGDHGAGDSGYTF; j_gene: TRBJ1-2; v_gene: TRBV7-9
CDR3aa: CSALQGTEQYF; j_gene: TRBJ2-7; v_gene: TRBV20-1
CDR3aa: CASSLVDRGQHYGYTF; j_gene: TRBJ1-2; v_gene: TRBV5-8
CDR3aa: CASSHGTGEQETQYF; j_gene: TRBJ2-5; v_gene: TRBV4-3
CDR3aa: CASTVDSPNQPQHF; j_gene: TRBJ1-5; v_gene: TRBV19
CDR3aa: CASSATGRRGETQYF; j_gene: TRBJ2-5; v_gene: TRBV28
CDR3aa: CASSAQGDGGYTF; j_gene: TRBJ1-2; v_gene: TRBV9
CDR3aa: CASSYSEGAEAFF; j_gene: TRBJ1-1; v_gene: TRBV10-3
CDR3aa: CASSVEGGGNIQYF; j_gene: TRBJ2-4; v_gene: TRBV9
CDR3aa: CSVLDSRTEAFF; j_gene: TRBJ1-1; v_gene: TRBV29-1
CDR3aa: CASSLGYLGPHF; j_gene: TRBJ1-4; v_gene: TRBV7-9
CDR3aa: CASSWDMAYEQYF; j_gene: TRBJ2-7; v_gene: TRBV2
CDR3aa: CASGLDRGAEAFF; j_gene: TRBJ1-1; v_gene: TRBV5-1
CDR3aa: CASSERAYTGELFF; j_gene: TRBJ2-2; v_gene: TRBV7-9
CDR3aa: CASSLAPGAAKNIQYF; j_gene: TRBJ2-4; v_gene: TRBV5-8
CDR3aa: CASSLQLDISYNSPLHF; j_gene: TRBJ1-6; v_gene: TRBV5-4
CDR3aa: CASGLAVFWTFNEQFF; j_gene: TRBJ2-1; v_gene: TRBV12-5
CDR3aa: CASTRLVRENEKLFF; j_gene: TRBJ1-4; v_gene: TRBV7-9
CDR3aa: CASSDEWANEKLFF; j_gene: TRBJ1-4; v_gene: TRBV6-6
CDR3aa: CSVVDQPVNYGYTF; j_gene: TRBJ1-2; v_gene: TRBV29-1
CDR3aa: CASSLTDYNEQFF; j_gene: TRBJ2-1; v_gene: TRBV27
CDR3aa: CASSQVETALYGYTF; j_gene: TRBJ1-2; v_gene: TRBV4-3
CDR3aa: CASSLEVGGTDTQYF; j_gene: TRBJ2-3; v_gene: TRBV13
CDR3aa: CASSLSGPIYGYTF; j_gene: TRBJ1-2; v_gene: TRBV27
CDR3aa: CASSPGRGNTEAFF; j_gene: TRBJ1-1; v_gene: TRBV18
CDR3aa: CASSADRGHETQYF; j_gene: TRBJ2-5; v_gene: TRBV9
CDR3aa: CSVADGLAGGLAGELFF; j_gene: TRBJ2-2; v_gene: TRBV29-1
CDR3aa: CASRLRGSYEQYF; j_gene: TRBJ2-7; v_gene: TRBV4-3
CDR3aa: CASSTSSDTIYF; j_gene: TRBJ1-3; v_gene: TRBV9
CDR3aa: CAISEIVGALNEQFF; j_gene: TRBJ2-1; v_gene: TRBV10-3
CDR3aa: CASSLGGGPGTAYEQYF; j_gene: TRBJ2-7; v_gene: TRBV27
CDR3aa: CASRGDRGYYGYTF; j_gene: TRBJ1-2; v_gene: TRBV9
CDR3aa: CASSLDGGTGVSGYTF; j_gene: TRBJ1-2; v_gene: TRBV27
CDR3aa: CASRDYTGELFF; j_gene: TRBJ2-2; v_gene: TRBV7-9
CDR3aa: CSGEDRENYGYTF; j_gene: TRBJ1-2; v_gene: TRBV29-1
CDR3aa: CASSRTGLGSPLHF; j_gene: TRBJ1-6; v_gene: TRBV5-6
CDR3aa: CASSQPGHFNEKLFF; j_gene: TRBJ1-4; v_gene: TRBV4-1
CDR3aa: CASSVGLADTQYF; j_gene: TRBJ2-3; v_gene: TRBV9
CDR3aa: CATFDVGVRSTDTQYF; j_gene: TRBJ2-3; v_gene: TRBV6-6
CDR3aa: CASSEGHTNEQFF; j_gene: TRBJ2-1; v_gene: TRBV10-1
CDR3aa: CASSIGTGGTEAFF; j_gene: TRBJ1-1; v_gene: TRBV19
CDR3aa: CASSFPSTGGGRGNEQFF; j_gene: TRBJ2-1; v_gene: TRBV28
CDR3aa: CASSQVTVNSPLHF; j_gene: TRBJ1-6; v_gene: TRBV4-3
CDR3aa: CASTPGQGSGTEAFF; j_gene: TRBJ1-1; v_gene: TRBV19
CDR3aa: CASSQGGEGYSNQPQHF; j_gene: TRBJ1-5; v_gene: TRBV4-1
CDR3aa: CASTTMRRNYGYTF; j_gene: TRBJ1-2; v_gene: TRBV6-5
CDR3aa: CASSYRGAEAFF; j_gene: TRBJ1-1; v_gene: TRBV6-5
CDR3aa: CASSLSETDYGYTF; j_gene: TRBJ1-2; v_gene: TRBV7-9
CDR3aa: CASSLDRSSGNTIYF; j_gene: TRBJ1-3; v_gene: TRBV11-2